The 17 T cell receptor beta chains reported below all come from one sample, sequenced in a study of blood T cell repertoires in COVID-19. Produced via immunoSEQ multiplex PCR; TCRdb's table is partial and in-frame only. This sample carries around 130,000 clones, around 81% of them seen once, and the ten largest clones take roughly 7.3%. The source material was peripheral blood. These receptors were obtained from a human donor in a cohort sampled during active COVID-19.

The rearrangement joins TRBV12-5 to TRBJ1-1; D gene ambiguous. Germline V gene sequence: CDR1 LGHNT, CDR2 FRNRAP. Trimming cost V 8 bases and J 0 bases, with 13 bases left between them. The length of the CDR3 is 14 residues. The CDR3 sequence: CASQKNGMNTEAFF. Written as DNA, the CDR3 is TGTGCTAGTCAAAAAAACGGGATGAACACTGAAGCTTTCTTT.

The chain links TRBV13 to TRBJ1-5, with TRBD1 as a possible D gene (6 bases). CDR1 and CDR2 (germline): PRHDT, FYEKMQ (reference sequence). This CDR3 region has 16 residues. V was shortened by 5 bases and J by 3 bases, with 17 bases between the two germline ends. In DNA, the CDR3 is TGTGCCAGCAGCCGACGGACAGACCCCCTCAATCAGCCCCAGCATTTT. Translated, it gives CASSRRTDPLNQPQHF.

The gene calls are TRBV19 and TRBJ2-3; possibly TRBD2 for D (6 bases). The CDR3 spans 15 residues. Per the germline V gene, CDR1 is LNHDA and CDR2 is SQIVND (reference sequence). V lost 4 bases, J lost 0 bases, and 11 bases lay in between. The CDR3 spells CASSRGSGSTDTQYF. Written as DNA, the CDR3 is TGTGCCAGTAGTAGAGGTAGCGGTAGCACAGATACGCAGTATTTT.

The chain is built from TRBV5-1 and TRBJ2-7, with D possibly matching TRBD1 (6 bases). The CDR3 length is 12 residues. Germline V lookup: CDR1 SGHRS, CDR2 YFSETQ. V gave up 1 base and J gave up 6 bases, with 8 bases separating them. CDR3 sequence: CASSLSGVEQYF. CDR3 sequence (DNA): TGCGCCAGCAGCTTGTCAGGGGTCGAGCAGTACTTC.

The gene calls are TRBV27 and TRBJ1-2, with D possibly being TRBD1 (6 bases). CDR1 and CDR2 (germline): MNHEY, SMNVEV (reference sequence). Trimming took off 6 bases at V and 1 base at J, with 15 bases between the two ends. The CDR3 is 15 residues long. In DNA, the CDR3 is TGTGCCAGCAGAACCGGGGGGCCCCTTAACTATGGCTACACCTTC. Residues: CASRTGGPLNYGYTF.

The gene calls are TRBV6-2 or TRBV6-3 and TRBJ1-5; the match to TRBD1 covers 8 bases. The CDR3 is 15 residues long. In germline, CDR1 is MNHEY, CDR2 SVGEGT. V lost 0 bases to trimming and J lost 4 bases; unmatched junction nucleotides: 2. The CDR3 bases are TGTGCCAGCAGTTACTCCAGGGGGCGGAATCAGCCCCAGCATTTT. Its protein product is CASSYSRGRNQPQHF.

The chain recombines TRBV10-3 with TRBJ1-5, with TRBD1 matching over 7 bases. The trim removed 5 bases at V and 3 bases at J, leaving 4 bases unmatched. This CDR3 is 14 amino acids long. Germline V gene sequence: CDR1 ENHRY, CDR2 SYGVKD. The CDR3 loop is CAISIQGHNQPQHF. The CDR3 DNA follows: TGTGCCATCAGTATACAGGGGCACAATCAGCCCCAGCATTTT.

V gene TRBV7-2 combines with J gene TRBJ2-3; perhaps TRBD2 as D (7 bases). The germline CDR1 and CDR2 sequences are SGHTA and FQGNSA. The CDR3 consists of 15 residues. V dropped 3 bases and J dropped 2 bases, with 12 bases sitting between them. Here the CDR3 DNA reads TGTGCCAGCAGCTTTGACGGGGGGCCCACAGATACGCAGTATTTT. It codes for CASSFDGGPTDTQYF.

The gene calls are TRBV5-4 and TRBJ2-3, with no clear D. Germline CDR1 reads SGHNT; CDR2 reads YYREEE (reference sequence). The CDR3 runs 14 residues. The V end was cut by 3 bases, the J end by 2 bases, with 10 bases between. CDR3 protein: CASSSMTTTDTQYF. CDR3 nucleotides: TGTGCCAGCAGCTCCATGACAACCACAGATACGCAGTATTTT.

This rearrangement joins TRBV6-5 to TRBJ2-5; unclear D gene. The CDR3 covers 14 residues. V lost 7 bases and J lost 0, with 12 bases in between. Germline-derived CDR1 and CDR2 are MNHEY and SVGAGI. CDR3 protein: CASTRPNYQETQYF. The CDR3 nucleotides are TGTGCCAGCACGCGTCCCAATTACCAAGAGACCCAGTACTTC.

DNA of the CDR3: TGTGCCAGCAGCTCCTGGACAGCTTACTACGAGCAGTACTTC. Translated: CASSSWTAYYEQYF. The chain couples TRBV11-2 to TRBJ2-7, with D perhaps matching TRBD1 (6 bases). The CDR3 has 14 amino acids. Trimming stripped 4 bases from V and 3 bases from J, with 13 bases between. Germline V CDR1 and CDR2: SGHAT, FQNNGV.

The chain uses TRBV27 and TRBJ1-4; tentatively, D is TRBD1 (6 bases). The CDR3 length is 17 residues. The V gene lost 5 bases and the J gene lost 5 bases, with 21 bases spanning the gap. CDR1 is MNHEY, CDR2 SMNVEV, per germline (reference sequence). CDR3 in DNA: TGTGCCAGCAGTCTTTCGTCTCGGGGGGCTGCGAATGAAAAACTGTTTTTT. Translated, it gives CASSLSSRGAANEKLFF.

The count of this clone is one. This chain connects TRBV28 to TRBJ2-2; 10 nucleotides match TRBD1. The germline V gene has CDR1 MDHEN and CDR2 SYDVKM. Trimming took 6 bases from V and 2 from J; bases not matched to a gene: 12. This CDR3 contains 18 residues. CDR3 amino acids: CASSLEAGTGVNTGELFF. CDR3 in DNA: TGTGCCAGCAGCCTAGAAGCCGGGACAGGGGTCAACACCGGGGAGCTGTTTTTT. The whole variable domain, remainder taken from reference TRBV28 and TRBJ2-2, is DVKVTQSSRYLVKRTGEKVFLECVQDMDHENMFWYRQDPGLGLRLIYFSYDVKMKEKGDIPEGYSVSREKKERFSLILESASTNQTSMYLCASSLEAGTGVNTGELFFGEGSRLTVL.

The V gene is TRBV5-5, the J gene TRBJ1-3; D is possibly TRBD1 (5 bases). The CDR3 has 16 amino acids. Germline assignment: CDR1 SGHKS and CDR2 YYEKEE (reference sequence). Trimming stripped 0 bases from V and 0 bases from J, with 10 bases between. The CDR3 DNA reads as TGTGCCAGCAGCTTGGGGGGCACTGTCTCTGGAAACACCATATATTTT. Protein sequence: CASSLGGTVSGNTIYF.

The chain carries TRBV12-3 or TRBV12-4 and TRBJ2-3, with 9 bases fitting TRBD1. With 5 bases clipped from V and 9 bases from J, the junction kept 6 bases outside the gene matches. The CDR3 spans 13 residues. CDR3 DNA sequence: TGTGCCAGCAGTACCGGGACAGGGTTCACGCAGTATTTT. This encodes CASSTGTGFTQYF.

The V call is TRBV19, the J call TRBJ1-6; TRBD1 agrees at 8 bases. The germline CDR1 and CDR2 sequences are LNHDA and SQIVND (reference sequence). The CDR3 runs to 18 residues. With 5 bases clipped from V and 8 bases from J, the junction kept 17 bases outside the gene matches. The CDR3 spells CASSLVRGRFQPDSPLHF. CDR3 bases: TGTGCCAGTAGTTTGGTCAGGGGGCGATTTCAACCCGATTCACCCCTCCACTTT.

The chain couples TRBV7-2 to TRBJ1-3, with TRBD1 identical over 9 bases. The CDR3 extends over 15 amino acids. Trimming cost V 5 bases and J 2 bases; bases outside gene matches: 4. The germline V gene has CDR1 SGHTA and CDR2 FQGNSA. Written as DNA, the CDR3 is TGTGCCAGCAGCAATACAGGGGGCCCTGGAAACACCATATATTTT. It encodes CASSNTGGPGNTIYF.